This is a list of T cell receptor beta chains from one sample in a study of patients and donors after allogeneic stem cell transplantation. A single record per CDR3 protein comes from TCRdb applying MiXCR to the RT-PCR reads. The sample lists approximately 98,000 distinct CDR3 sequences; around 33% were seen once. Sequencing was carried out using blood, either unsorted or a sorted T cell fraction (not recorded which). These receptors were taken from a human donor who was either an allogeneic HSCT recipient or a stem cell or donor lymphocyte infusion donor (not recorded which). It is not recorded whose cells these are; they may come from a transplant donor. Each CDR3 is given without its conserved first and last residue. A D gene is named only where the DNA matches it firmly.

TRBD1,TRBV20-1,TRBJ2-7,SARGSLDRTYEQY
TRBD1,TRBV20-1,TRBJ2-1,SAIMDRERYNEQF
-,TRBV15,TRBJ2-1,ATSRDGGANNEQF
-,TRBV28,TRBJ2-2,ASRKDRDPNTGELF
TRBD1,TRBV5-1,TRBJ2-5,ASSLQGDMETQY
-,TRBV5-1,TRBJ2-7,ASSLVGQTLPYEQY
TRBD2,TRBV4-3,TRBJ2-3,ASSQFRTSGRGDTQY
-,TRBV5-1,TRBJ2-5,ASSSAVGRETQY
-,TRBV12-3/TRBV12-4,TRBJ1-3,ASSFNTGNTIY
-,TRBV15,TRBJ1-1,ATSIGALNTEAF
-,TRBV5-6,TRBJ2-3,ASTGRGKGPTDTQY
-,TRBV7-9,TRBJ1-6,ASSLGQGDNSPLH
-,TRBV24-1,TRBJ2-1,ATSDFGYNEQF
TRBD1,TRBV15,TRBJ1-1,ATSRSPGGNTEAF
-,TRBV29-1,TRBJ1-2,SVWRGHPSYGYT
-,TRBV20-1,TRBJ1-1,SARDSQGFPEAF
-,TRBV10-3,TRBJ1-6,AISVGEYNSPLH
TRBD2,TRBV7-7,TRBJ2-5,ASSLAAGGQETQY
-,TRBV20-1,TRBJ2-1,SARVWPFQF
-,TRBV4-2,TRBJ2-3,ASSQAWGTDTQY